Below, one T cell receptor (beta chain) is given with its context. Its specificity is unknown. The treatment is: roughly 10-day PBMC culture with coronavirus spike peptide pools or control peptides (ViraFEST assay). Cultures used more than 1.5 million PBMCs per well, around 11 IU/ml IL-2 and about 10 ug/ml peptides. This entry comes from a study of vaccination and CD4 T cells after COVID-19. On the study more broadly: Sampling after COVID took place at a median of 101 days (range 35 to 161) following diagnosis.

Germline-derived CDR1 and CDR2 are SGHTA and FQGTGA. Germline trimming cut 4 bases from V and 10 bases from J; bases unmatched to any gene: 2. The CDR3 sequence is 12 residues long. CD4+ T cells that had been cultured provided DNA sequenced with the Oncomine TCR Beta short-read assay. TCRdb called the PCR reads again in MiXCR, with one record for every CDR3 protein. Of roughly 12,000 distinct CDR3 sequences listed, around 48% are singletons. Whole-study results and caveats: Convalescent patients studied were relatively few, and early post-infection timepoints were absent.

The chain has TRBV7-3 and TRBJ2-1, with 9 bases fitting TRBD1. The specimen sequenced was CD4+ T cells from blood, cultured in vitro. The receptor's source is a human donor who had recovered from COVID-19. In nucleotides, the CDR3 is TGTGCCAGCAGCTCACAGGGGGCCGAGCAGTTCTTC. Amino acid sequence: CASSSQGAEQFF.